This TCR beta chain emerged from a study of patients and donors after allogeneic stem cell transplantation. The germline V gene encodes CDR1 SGHAT and CDR2 FQNNGV. V lost 5 bases and J lost 6, with 10 bases in between. The CDR3 contains 12 residues. TCRdb re-called the RT-PCR reads with MiXCR, one entry per CDR3 protein. Of under 200,000 distinct CDR3 sequences in the sample, roughly 30% are singletons; the top ten hold roughly 3%. The V call is TRBV11-2, the J call TRBJ1-1; possible D gene TRBD1, 5 bases. The sequence was collected from a human donor who was either an allogeneic HSCT recipient or a stem cell or donor lymphocyte infusion donor (not recorded which). It is not recorded whose cells these are; they may come from a transplant donor. Source material: blood, either unsorted or a sorted T cell fraction (not recorded which). The CDR3 DNA sequence: TGTGCCAGCAGCCTAGGGGTCGCTGAAGCTTTCTTT. As protein: CASSLGVAEAFF.